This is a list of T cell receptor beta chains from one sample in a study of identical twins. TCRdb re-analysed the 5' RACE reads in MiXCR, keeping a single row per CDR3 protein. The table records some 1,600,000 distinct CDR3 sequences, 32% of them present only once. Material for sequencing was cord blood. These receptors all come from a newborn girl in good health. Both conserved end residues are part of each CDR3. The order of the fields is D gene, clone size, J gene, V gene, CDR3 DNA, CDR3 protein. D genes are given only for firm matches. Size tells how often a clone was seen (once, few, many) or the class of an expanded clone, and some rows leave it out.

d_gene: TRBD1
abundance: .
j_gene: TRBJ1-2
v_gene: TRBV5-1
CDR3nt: TGCGCCAGCAGCCACTGGGACAGGGTTTATGGCTACACCTTC
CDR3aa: CASSHWDRVYGYTF

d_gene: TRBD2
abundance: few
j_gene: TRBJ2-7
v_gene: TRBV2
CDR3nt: TGTGCCAGCGGGACTAGCGGTCTCTCCTACGAGCAGTACTTC
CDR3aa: CASGTSGLSYEQYF

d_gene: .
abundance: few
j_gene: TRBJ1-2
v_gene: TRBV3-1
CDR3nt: TGTGCCACCAGAAAACAGGGAGGGTATGGCTACACCTTC
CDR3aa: CATRKQGGYGYTF

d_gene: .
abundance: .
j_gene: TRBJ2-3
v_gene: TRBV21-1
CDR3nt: TGTGCCAGCAGCACCCGACAGGGAACCCATGCAGATACGCAGTATTTT
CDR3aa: CASSTRQGTHADTQYF

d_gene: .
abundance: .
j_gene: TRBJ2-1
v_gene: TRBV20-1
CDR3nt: TGCAGTGCTAGTTTGCAGGGGCCCCACAATGAGCAGTTCTTC
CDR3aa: CSASLQGPHNEQFF

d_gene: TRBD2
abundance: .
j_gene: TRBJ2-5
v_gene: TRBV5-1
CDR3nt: TGCGTCAGCAGCTTAGGGACTAGCCTCCATAATGAGCAGTACTTC
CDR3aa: CVSSLGTSLHNEQYF

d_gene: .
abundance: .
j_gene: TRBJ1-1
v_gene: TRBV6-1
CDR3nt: TGTGCCAGCGGGGTTAGGCAGGGGAAGAGGAACACTGAAGCTTTCTTT
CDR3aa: CASGVRQGKRNTEAFF

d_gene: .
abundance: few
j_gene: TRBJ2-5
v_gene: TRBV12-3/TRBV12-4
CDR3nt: TGTGCCAGCAGCCTTAAAGCCTTTCCCGGGGAGACCCAGTACTTC
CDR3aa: CASSLKAFPGETQYF

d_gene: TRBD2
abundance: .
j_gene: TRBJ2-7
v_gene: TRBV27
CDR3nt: TGTGCCAGCAGTGTGGGACTAGCGGGGGGGGCCTACGAGCAGTACTTC
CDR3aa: CASSVGLAGGAYEQYF

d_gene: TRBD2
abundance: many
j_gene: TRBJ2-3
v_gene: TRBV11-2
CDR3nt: TGTGCCAGCAGCTTTCAGCGGGAGAGGACAGATACGCAGTATTTT
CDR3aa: CASSFQRERTDTQYF

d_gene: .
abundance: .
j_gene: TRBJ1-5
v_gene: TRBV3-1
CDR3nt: TGTGCCTGCAGCCAAATGCCGGGAACCTTCAATCAGCCCCAGCATTTT
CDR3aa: CACSQMPGTFNQPQHF

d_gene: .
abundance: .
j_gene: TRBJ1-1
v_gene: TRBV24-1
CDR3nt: TGTGCCACCAGTGATGGGATGAACACTGAAGCTTTCTTT
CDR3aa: CATSDGMNTEAFF

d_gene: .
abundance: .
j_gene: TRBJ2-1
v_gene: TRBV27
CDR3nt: TGTGCCAGCAGTTTAAGGCATCCATCCTACAATGAGCAGTTCTTC
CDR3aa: CASSLRHPSYNEQFF

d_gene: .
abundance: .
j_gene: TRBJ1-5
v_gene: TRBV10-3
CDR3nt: TGTGCCATCAGTGAGTCCTGGGTAGGGCAGCCCCAGCATTTT
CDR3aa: CAISESWVGQPQHF

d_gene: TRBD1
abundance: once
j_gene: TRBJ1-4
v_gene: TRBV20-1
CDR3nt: TGCAGTGCTAGGCGGACAGGGGTTGGAAAACTGTTTTTT
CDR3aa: CSARRTGVGKLFF

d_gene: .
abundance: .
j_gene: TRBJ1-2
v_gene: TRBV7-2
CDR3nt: TGTGCCAGCAGCTTAGGAGGGGCAGTGAAATATGGCTACACCTTC
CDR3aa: CASSLGGAVKYGYTF

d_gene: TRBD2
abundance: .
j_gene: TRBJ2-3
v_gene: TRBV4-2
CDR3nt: TGTGCCAGCAGCCCACACCTTTCGGGAGGTAGCACAGATACGCAGTATTTT
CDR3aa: CASSPHLSGGSTDTQYF

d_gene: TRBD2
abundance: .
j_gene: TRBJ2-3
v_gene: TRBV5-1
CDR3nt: TGCGCCAGCAGCTTGGCCAGCGGGGTTACAGATACGCGGTATTTT
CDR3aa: CASSLASGVTDTRYF

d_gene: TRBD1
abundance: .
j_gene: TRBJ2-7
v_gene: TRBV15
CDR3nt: TGTGCCACCAGCAGAGTACAGGGGGCGTACGAGCAGTACTTC
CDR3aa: CATSRVQGAYEQYF

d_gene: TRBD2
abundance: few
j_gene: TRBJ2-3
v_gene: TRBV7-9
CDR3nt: TGTGCCAGCAGCTTAGGTTGGGACTACGACGCAGATACGCAGTATTTT
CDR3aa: CASSLGWDYDADTQYF

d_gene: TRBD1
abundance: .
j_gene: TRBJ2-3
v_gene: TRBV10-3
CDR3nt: TGTGCCATCAAAGGGGACAGGGTTACAGATACGCAGTATTTT
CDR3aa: CAIKGDRVTDTQYF

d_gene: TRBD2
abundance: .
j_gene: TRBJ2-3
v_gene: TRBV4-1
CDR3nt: TGCGCCAGCAGCCAAGATATTGGGCTAGCGGTAGATACGCAGTATTTT
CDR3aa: CASSQDIGLAVDTQYF

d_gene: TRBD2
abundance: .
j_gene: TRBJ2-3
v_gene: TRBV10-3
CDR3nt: TGTGCCATCAGCCATAGCGGGGGGAGCACAGATACGCAGTATTTT
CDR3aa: CAISHSGGSTDTQYF

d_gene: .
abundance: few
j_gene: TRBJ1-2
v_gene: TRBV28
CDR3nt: TGTGCCAGCAGTGCAAACAGGGGCTACACCTTC
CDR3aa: CASSANRGYTF

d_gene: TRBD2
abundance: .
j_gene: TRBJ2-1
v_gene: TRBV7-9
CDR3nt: TGTGCCATTATAAGCGGGGCTCCTGGGAATGAGCAGTTCTTC
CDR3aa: CAIISGAPGNEQFF

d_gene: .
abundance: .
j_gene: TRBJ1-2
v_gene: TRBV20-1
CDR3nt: TGCAGTGCTTCCCAACCTTCTGGGGCCCCCTATGGCTACACCTTC
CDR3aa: CSASQPSGAPYGYTF